This T cell receptor beta chain was observed in a study of cytomegalovirus exposure and HLA in healthy donors. Study-wide points: TCR beta V- and J-gene trimming, according to a later analysis, was linked to a missense DCLRE1C variant.

The CDR3 consists of 16 residues. Germline-derived CDR1 and CDR2 are MDHEN and SYDVKM. V lost 8 bases and J lost 2; bases outside the gene matches: 5. PCR amplification relied on 60 Vbeta primers (plus 13 Jbeta primers). Using immunoSEQ multiplex PCR, the repertoire was profiled, and TCRdb retains in-frame clones only, with some absent. Counted here are around 97,000 clones, about a tenth occurring once; the ten biggest clones make up 4.5% to 6%. A note on this clone: Antigen: not known.

This clonotype was sampled from a man aged 50-59 years in good health and CMV-seropositive. The chain employs TRBV28 and TRBJ2-2, with 13 bases that match TRBD2. Sequenced input: PBMCs. CDR3 nucleotides: TGTGCCAGCCGACTAGCGGGAGGACTAAACACCGGGGAGCTGTTTTTT. Residues: CASRLAGGLNTGELFF.